Each of the 3 T cell receptor beta chains below was sequenced from the same sample in a study of blood T cell repertoires in COVID-19. TCRdb's table, derived via immunoSEQ multiplex PCR, lists solely in-frame clones and lacks some. The sample consists of 250,000 to 350,000 clones, around 90% of them appearing once. Sequencing input: peripheral blood. Receptor source: a woman between 45 and 60 years old who had recovered from COVID-19.

This chain links TRBV6-6 with TRBJ1-1, with TRBD1 identical over 12 bases. Trimming took 2 bases from V and 5 from J; bases not matched to a gene: 6. The germline V gene encodes CDR1 MNHNY and CDR2 SVGAGI (reference sequence). The CDR3 contains 16 residues. CDR3 sequence reads: CASSYGTGGGWTEAFF. DNA for the CDR3: TGTGCCAGCAGTTACGGGACAGGGGGCGGCTGGACTGAAGCTTTCTTT.

In its sample, this clone was seen a few times. The V call is TRBV19, the J call TRBJ2-2; possible D gene TRBD1, 6 bases. V was shortened by 7 bases and J by 1 base, with 7 bases between the two germline ends. The CDR3 spans 13 residues. The V gene's germline CDR1 is LNHDA and CDR2 SQIVND (reference sequence). CDR3 nucleotides: TGTGCCAGTAAGACAGGGAACACCGGGGAGCTGTTTTTT. Its protein is CASKTGNTGELFF. The variable domain in full, completed from reference TRBV19 and TRBJ2-2, reads DGGITQSPKYLFRKEGQNVTLSCEQNLNHDAMYWYRQDPGQGLRLIYYSQIVNDFQKGDIAEGYSVSREKKESFPLTVTSAQKNPTAFYLCASKTGNTGELFFGEGSRLTVL.

CDR3 region: CASSPPGGGYTEAFF. CDR3 in DNA: TGTGCCAGCAGCCCCCCGGGAGGGGGGTACACTGAAGCTTTCTTT. The genes are TRBV7-9 and TRBJ1-1, with a tentative D call TRBD1 (6 bases). V shed 5 bases and J shed 3 bases, with 16 bases lying between them. Germline V gives CDR1 SEHNR, CDR2 FQNEAQ (reference sequence). CDR3 length: 15 residues.